This TCR beta chain is from a study of shared clonotypes between healthy human individuals. Study findings and constraints: Non-shared clonotypes showed lower generation probabilities than clonotypes common to all four donors.

Deep-level assay runs were performed. The assay was immunoSEQ multiplex PCR, and TCRdb's table has in-frame clones only and misses some. Of about 2.1 million clones listed, about 94% are singletons. On this clone itself: Its antigen is unknown.

Germline CDR1 SGHAT, CDR2 FQDESV (reference sequence). V was pared by 2 bases and J by 2 bases, with 2 bases of the junction left unmatched. The CDR3 is 14 amino acids. Naive CD8 cells lacked CD45RO and underwent positive selection for CCR7, leaving out terminally differentiated effector memory CD45RA+ cells. Sequenced: naive CD8+ T cells from PBMCs. This receptor was taken from a man aged 18 to 35 in good health. Some clones in this sample may be carry-over from other donors' samples. This rearrangement joins TRBV11-1 to TRBJ2-7; the match to TRBD1 covers 8 bases. DNA for the CDR3: TGTGCCAGCAGCTTATGGACAGGGACCTACGAGCAGTACTTC. Protein sequence: CASSLWTGTYEQYF. Filled out from reference TRBV11-1 and TRBJ2-7, the complete variable domain reads EAEVAQSPRYKITEKSQAVAFWCDPISGHATLYWYRQILGQGPELLVQFQDESVVDDSQLPKDRFSAERLKGVDSTLKIQPAELGDSAMYLCASSLWTGTYEQYFGPGTRLTVT.